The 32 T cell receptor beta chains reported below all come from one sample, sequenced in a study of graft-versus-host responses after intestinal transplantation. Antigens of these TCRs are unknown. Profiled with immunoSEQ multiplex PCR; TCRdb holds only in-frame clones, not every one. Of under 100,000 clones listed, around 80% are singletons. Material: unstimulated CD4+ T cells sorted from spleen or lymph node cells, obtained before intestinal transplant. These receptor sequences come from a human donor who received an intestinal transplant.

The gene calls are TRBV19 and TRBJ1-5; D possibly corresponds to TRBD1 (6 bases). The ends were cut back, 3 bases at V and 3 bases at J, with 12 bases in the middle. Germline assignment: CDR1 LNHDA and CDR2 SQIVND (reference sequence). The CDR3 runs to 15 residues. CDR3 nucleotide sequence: TGTGCCAGTAGTATCGTAGGACAGCCCAATCAGCCCCAGCATTTT. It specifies CASSIVGQPNQPQHF.

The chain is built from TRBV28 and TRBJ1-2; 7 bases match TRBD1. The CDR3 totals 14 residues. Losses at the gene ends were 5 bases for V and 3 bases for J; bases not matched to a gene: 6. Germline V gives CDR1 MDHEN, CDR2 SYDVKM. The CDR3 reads CASSGTGQDYGYTF. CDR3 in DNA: TGTGCCAGCAGTGGGACCGGACAGGACTATGGCTACACCTTC.

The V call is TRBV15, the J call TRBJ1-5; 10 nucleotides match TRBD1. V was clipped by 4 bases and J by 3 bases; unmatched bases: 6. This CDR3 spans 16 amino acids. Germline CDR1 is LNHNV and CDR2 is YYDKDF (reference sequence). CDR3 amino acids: CATSTSDRGDNQPQHF. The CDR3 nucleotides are TGTGCCACCAGCACTTCGGACAGGGGGGACAATCAGCCCCAGCATTTT.

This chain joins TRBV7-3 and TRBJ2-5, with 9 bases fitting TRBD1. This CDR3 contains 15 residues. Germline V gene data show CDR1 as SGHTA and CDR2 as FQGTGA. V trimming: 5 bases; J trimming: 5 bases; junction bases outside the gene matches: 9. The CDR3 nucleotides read TGTGCCAGCAGCGCGAGGCGGACAGGGGTGGAGACCCAGTACTTC. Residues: CASSARRTGVETQYF.

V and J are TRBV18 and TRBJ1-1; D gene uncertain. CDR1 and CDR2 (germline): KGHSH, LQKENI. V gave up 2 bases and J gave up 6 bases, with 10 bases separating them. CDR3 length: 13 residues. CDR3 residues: CASSPNQEAEAFF. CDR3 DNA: TGTGCCAGCTCACCAAACCAAGAGGCTGAAGCTTTCTTT.

The CDR3 DNA is TGCAGCGTTGGGCGAGGACTAGCGGGATTCCAAGAGACCCAGTACTTC. Its translation: CSVGRGLAGFQETQYF. The V and J genes are TRBV29-1 and TRBJ2-5; 12 bases map to TRBD2. Germline V gene sequence: CDR1 SQVTM, CDR2 ANQGSEA. V gave up 4 bases and J gave up 1 base; unmatched junction bases: 7. The CDR3 runs to 16 residues.

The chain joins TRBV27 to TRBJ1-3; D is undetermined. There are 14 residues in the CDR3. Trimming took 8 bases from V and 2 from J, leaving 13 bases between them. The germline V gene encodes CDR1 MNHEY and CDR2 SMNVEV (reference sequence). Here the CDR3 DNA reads TGTGCCAGCTCCCGCGCTGGGCCTGGAAACACCATATATTTT. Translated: CASSRAGPGNTIYF.

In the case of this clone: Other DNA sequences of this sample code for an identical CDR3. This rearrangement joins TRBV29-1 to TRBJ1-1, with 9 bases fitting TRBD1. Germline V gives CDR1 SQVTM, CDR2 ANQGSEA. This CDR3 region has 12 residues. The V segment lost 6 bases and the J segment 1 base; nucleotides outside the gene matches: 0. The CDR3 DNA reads TGCAGCGTGGGACAGGGGAACACTGAAGCTTTCTTT. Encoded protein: CSVGQGNTEAFF.

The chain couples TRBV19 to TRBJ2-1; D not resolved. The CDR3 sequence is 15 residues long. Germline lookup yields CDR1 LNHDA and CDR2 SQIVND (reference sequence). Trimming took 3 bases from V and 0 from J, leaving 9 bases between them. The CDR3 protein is CASSMPASSYNEQFF. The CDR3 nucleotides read TGTGCCAGTAGTATGCCCGCCAGCTCCTACAATGAGCAGTTCTTC.

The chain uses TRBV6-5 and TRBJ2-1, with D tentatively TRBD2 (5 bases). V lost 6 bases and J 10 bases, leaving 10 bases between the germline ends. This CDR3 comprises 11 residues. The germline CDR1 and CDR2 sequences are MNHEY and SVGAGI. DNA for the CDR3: TGTGCCAGCAGATATCAGCGGGAGCAGTTCTTC. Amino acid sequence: CASRYQREQFF.

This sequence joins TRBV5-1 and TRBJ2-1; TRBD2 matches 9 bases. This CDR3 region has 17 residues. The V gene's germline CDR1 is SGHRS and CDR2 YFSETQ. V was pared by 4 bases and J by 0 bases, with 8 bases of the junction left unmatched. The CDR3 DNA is TGCGCCAGCAGCCCGGAGATTAGCGGGGGCTCCTACAATGAGCAGTTCTTC. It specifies CASSPEISGGSYNEQFF. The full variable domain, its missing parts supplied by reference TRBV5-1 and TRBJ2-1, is KAGVTQTPRYLIKTRGQQVTLSCSPISGHRSVSWYQQTPGQGLQFLFEYFSETQRNKGNFPGRFSGRQFSNSRSEMNVSTLELGDSALYLCASSPEISGGSYNEQFFGPGTRLTVL.

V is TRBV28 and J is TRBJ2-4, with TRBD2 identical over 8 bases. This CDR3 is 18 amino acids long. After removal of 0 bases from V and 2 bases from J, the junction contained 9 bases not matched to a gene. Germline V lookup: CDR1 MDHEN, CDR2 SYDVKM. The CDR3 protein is CASSLWGLGGGTKNIQYF. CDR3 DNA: TGTGCCAGCAGTTTATGGGGACTAGGCGGGGGGACCAAAAACATTCAGTACTTC.

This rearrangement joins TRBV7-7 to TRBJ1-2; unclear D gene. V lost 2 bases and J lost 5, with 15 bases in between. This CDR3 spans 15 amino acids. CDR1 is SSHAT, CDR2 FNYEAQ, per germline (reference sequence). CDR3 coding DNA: TGTGCCAGCAGCTTATTGATCTCCACGGGGTATGGCTACACCTTC. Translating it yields CASSLLISTGYGYTF.

The CDR3 nucleotides are TGTGCCTCAGCAGGGGACCCCCATCAGCCCCAGCATTTT. It yields the protein CASAGDPHQPQHF. The chain links TRBV9 to TRBJ1-5; D perhaps matches TRBD1 (6 bases). Per germline, CDR1 SGDLS and CDR2 YYNGEE. The CDR3 covers 13 residues. V was shortened by 10 bases and J by 5 bases, with 16 bases between the two germline ends.

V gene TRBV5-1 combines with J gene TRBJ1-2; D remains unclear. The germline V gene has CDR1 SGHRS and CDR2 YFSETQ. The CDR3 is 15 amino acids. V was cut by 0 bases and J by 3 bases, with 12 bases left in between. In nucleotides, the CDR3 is TGCGCCAGCAGCTTGGACAGCACGAGTCACTATGGCTACACCTTC. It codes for CASSLDSTSHYGYTF.

In nucleotides, the CDR3 is TGTGCCAGCAGCTTGGACAGGGGAATCTATGGCTACACCTTC. Its protein product is CASSLDRGIYGYTF. The J gene is TRBJ1-2, the V gene TRBV5-5, with 7 bases identical to TRBD1. The CDR3 contains 14 residues. The germline V gene has CDR1 SGHKS and CDR2 YYEKEE (reference sequence). V trimming: 0 bases; J trimming: 4 bases; junction bases outside the gene matches: 3.

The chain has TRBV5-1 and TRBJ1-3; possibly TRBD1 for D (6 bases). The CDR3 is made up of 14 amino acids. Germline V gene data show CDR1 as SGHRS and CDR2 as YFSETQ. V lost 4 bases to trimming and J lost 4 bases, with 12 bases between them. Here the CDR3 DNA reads TGCGCCAGCAGCCCACAGGGTTCCGGAAACACCATATATTTT. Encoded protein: CASSPQGSGNTIYF.

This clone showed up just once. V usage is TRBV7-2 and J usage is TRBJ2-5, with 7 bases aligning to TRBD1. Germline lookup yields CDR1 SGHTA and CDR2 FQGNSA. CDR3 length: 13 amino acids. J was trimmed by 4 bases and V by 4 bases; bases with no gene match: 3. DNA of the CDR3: TGTGCCAGCAGCTCCGGGACAGTAGAGACCCAGTACTTC. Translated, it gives CASSSGTVETQYF.

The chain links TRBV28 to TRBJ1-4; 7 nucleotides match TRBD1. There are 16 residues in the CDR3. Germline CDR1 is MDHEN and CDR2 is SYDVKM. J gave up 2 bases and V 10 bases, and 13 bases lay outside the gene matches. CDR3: CATHSRGFFTNEKLFF. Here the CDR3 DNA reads TGTGCCACCCACAGCAGGGGGTTCTTCACTAATGAAAAACTGTTTTTT.

The CDR3: CASARQLATNEKLFF. The CDR3 nucleotides are TGTGCCAGCGCAAGACAGCTTGCAACTAATGAAAAACTGTTTTTT. The V and J genes are TRBV2 and TRBJ1-4, with TRBD1 as a possible D gene (5 bases). The CDR3 covers 15 residues. Germline assignment: CDR1 SNHLY and CDR2 FYNNEI. V gave up 8 bases and J gave up 0 bases, with 13 bases separating them.

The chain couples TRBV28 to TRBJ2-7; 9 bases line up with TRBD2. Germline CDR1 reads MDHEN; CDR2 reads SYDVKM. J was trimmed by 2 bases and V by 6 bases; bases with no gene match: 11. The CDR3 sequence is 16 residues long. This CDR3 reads CASRRGGAGGPYEQYF. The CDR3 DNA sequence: TGTGCCAGCAGGCGGGGGGGAGCGGGTGGTCCCTACGAGCAGTACTTC. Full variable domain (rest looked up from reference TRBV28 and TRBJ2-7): DVKVTQSSRYLVKRTGEKVFLECVQDMDHENMFWYRQDPGLGLRLIYFSYDVKMKEKGDIPEGYSVSREKKERFSLILESASTNQTSMYLCASRRGGAGGPYEQYFGPGTRLTVT.

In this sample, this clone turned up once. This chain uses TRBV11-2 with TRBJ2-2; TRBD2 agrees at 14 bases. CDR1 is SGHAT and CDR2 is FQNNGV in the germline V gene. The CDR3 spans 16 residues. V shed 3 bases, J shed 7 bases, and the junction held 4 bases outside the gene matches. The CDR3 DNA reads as TGTGCCAGCAGCTTGACTAGCGGGGGGGCCTTCGGGGAGCTGTTTTTT. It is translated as CASSLTSGGAFGELFF.

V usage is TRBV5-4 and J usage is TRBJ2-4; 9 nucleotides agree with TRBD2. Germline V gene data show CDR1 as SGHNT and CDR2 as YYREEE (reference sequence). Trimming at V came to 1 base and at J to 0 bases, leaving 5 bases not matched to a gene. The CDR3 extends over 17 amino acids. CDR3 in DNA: TGTGCCAGCAGCTTGCGTGGGACTAGCCTAGCCAAAAACATTCAGTACTTC. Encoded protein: CASSLRGTSLAKNIQYF.

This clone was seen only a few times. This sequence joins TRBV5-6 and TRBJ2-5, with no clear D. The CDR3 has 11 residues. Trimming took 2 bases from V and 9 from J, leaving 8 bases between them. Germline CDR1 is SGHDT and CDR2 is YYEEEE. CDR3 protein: CASSFERAQYF. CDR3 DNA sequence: TGTGCCAGCAGCTTCGAGCGCGCCCAGTACTTC.

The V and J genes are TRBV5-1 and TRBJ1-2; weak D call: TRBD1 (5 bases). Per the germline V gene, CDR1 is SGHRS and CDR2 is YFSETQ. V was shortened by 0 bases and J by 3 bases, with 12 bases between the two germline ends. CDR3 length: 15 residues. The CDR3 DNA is TGCGCCAGCAGCTTGGGAGACGGGGGGTACTATGGCTACACCTTC. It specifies CASSLGDGGYYGYTF.

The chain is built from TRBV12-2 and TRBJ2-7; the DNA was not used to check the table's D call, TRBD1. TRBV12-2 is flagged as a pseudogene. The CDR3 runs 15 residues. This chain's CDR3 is CASRLGGTGKYEQYF. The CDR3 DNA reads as TGTGCAAGTCGCTTAGGTGGGACAGGGAAATACGAGCAGTACTTC.

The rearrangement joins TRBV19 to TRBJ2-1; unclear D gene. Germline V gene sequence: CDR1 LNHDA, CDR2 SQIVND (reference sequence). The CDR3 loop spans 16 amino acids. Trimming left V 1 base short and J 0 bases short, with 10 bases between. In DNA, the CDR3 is TGTGCCAGTAGTATAGCTGTTTGGAGCTCCTACAATGAGCAGTTCTTC. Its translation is CASSIAVWSSYNEQFF.

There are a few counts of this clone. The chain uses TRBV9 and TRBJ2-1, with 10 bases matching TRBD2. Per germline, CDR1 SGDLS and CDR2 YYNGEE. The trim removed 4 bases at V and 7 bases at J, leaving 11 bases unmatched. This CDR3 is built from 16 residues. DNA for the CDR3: TGTGCCAGCAGCCCGTCACTAGCGGGAATGGGGAATGAGCAGTTCTTC. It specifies CASSPSLAGMGNEQFF.

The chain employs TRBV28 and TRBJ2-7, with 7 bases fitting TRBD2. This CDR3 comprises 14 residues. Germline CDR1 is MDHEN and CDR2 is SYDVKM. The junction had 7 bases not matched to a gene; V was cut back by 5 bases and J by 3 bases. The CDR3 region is CASSLPGGYYEQYF. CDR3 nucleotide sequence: TGTGCCAGCAGTCTTCCGGGGGGTTACTACGAGCAGTACTTC.

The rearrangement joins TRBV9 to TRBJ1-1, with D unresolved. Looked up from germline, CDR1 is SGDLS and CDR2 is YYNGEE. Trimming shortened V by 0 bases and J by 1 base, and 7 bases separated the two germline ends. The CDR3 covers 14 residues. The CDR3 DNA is TGTGCCAGCAGCGTAGGAGGGCAGAACACTGAAGCTTTCTTT. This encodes CASSVGGQNTEAFF.

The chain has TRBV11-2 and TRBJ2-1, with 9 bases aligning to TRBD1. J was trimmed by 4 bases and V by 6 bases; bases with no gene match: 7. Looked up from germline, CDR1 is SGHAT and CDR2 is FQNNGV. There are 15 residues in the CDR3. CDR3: CASSPDRGSYNEQFF. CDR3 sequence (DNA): TGTGCCAGCAGTCCCGACAGGGGGAGTTACAATGAGCAGTTCTTC.

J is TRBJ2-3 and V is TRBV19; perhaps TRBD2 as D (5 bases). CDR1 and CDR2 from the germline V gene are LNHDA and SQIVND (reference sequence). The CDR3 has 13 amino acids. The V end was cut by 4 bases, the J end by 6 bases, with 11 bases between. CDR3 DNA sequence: TGTGCCAGTAGTAGCGGGCGAGGGGATACGCAGTATTTT. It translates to CASSSGRGDTQYF.